One and the same sample provided the 25 T cell receptor beta chains below, sequenced in a study of T cell responses to AZD1222 COVID-19 vaccine. Method: immunoSEQ multiplex PCR; TCRdb's copy keeps in-frame clones and lacks some. The sample shows about 130,000 clones, about nine tenths of them seen only once. Sample: peripheral blood, taken on day 0 of AZD1222 vaccination. Every receptor here comes from an adult in good health.

The chain combines TRBV27 with TRBJ2-1, with TRBD1 as a possible D gene (6 bases). V was trimmed by 0 bases and J by 0 bases, leaving 9 bases between them. The CDR3 consists of 16 residues. Germline V CDR1 and CDR2: MNHEY, SMNVEV (reference sequence). As DNA, the CDR3 is TGTGCCAGCAGTTTATCGTGGGGGCGCTCCTACAATGAGCAGTTCTTC. It codes for CASSLSWGRSYNEQFF.

V usage is TRBV5-1 and J usage is TRBJ1-2; 7 bases match TRBD1. Germline V gene data show CDR1 as SGHRS and CDR2 as YFSETQ. This CDR3 is 13 amino acids long. The trim removed 0 bases at V and 6 bases at J, leaving 2 bases unmatched. The CDR3 here is CASSLEGADGYTF. The CDR3 coding sequence is TGCGCCAGCAGCTTGGAGGGGGCCGATGGCTACACCTTC.

The chain couples TRBV18 to TRBJ1-4; weak D call: TRBD1 (6 bases). CDR3 size: 16 residues. The germline V gene encodes CDR1 KGHSH and CDR2 LQKENI. V lost 2 bases and J 2 bases, leaving 12 bases between the germline ends. CDR3 region: CASSPADRTTNEKLFF. For the CDR3, the DNA is TGTGCCAGCTCACCAGCCGACAGGACTACTAATGAAAAACTGTTTTTT.

The table lists this clone with a count of one. This chain uses TRBV7-3 with TRBJ2-1; the match to TRBD2 covers 7 bases. The CDR3 contains 15 residues. With 1 base clipped from V and 0 bases from J, the junction kept 0 bases outside the gene matches. Germline assignment: CDR1 SGHTA and CDR2 FQGTGA. CDR3 sequence reads: CASSLSGSSYNEQFF. In DNA, the CDR3 is TGTGCCAGCAGCTTAAGCGGGAGCTCCTACAATGAGCAGTTCTTC. Full variable domain (outside the CDR3, taken from reference TRBV7-3 and TRBJ2-1): GAGVSQTPSNKVTEKGKYVELRCDPISGHTALYWYRQSLGQGPEFLIYFQGTGAADDSGLPNDRFFAVRPEGSVSTLKIQRTERGDSAVYLCASSLSGSSYNEQFFGPGTRLTVL.

This chain uses TRBV3-1 (or the pseudogene TRBV3-2) with TRBJ2-6; tentative D call: TRBD1 (6 bases). CDR1 LGHDT and CDR2 YNNKEL come from the germline V gene (reference sequence). This CDR3 contains 19 residues. Trimming removed 0 bases at V and 1 base at J, with 16 bases between. The CDR3 region has the DNA TGTGCCAGCAGCCAAGAACTAGGGACACAAATATCTGGGGCCAACGTCCTGACTTTC. It translates to CASSQELGTQISGANVLTF.

This chain connects TRBV6-5 to TRBJ2-2, with TRBD1 matching 8 bases. This CDR3 spans 15 amino acids. Trimming removed 7 bases from V and 0 bases from J; junction bases left unmatched: 4. CDR1 and CDR2 (germline): MNHEY, SVGAGI. The CDR3 reads CASTRTGPNTGELFF. The CDR3 DNA is TGTGCCAGCACCCGGACAGGGCCGAACACCGGGGAGCTGTTTTTT.

The chain uses TRBV6-5 and TRBJ2-3; the D call may be TRBD1 or TRBD2 (5 bases each). The CDR3 loop spans 15 amino acids. In germline, CDR1 is MNHEY, CDR2 SVGAGI. Trimming left V 5 bases short and J 2 bases short, with 14 bases between. The CDR3 DNA is TGTGCCAGCAGTCGGGGCGACCGTGTCACAGATACGCAGTATTTT. It specifies CASSRGDRVTDTQYF.

The chain combines TRBV4-3 with TRBJ2-1, with D uncertain. This CDR3 region has 18 residues. Germline CDR1 LGHNA, CDR2 YSLEER. V was cut by 0 bases and J by 2 bases, with 17 bases left in between. DNA of the CDR3: TGCGCCAGCAGCCAAGATATCACTTTCGACCACACCTACAATGAGCAGTTCTTC. As protein: CASSQDITFDHTYNEQFF.

With regard to this clone: The same CDR3 can be traced to other DNA sequences in this sample. The chain carries TRBV6-5 and TRBJ2-7; 7 bases line up with TRBD1. This CDR3 is built from 15 residues. After removal of 0 bases from V and 2 bases from J, the junction contained 4 bases not matched to a gene. The germline V gene has CDR1 MNHEY and CDR2 SVGAGI. This CDR3 is CASSYSRQGAYEQYF. The CDR3 nucleotides are TGTGCCAGCAGTTACTCGAGACAGGGTGCCTACGAGCAGTACTTC.

In its sample, this clone was seen a few times. The chain employs TRBV29-1 and TRBJ2-7, with D possibly matching TRBD2 (5 bases). This CDR3 region has 11 residues. The ends were cut back, 6 bases at V and 9 bases at J, with 15 bases in the middle. Per the germline V gene, CDR1 is SQVTM and CDR2 is ANQGSEA. CDR3 in amino acids: CSVAETGRQYF. The CDR3 DNA sequence: TGCAGCGTGGCAGAAACGGGAAGGCAGTACTTC.

The CDR3 sequence: CASSSGDRGGYTF. As DNA, the CDR3 is TGTGCCAGCAGCTCGGGGGACAGAGGCGGCTACACCTTC. This sequence joins TRBV5-8 and TRBJ1-2; 7 bases agree with TRBD1. This CDR3 comprises 13 residues. Germline V lookup: CDR1 SGHTS, CDR2 YDEGEE. The trim removed 3 bases at V and 8 bases at J, leaving 7 bases unmatched. Variable domain in full (rest from reference TRBV5-8 and TRBJ1-2): EAGVTQSPTHLIKTRGQQATLRCSPISGHTSVYWYQQALGLGLQFLLWYDEGEERNRGNFPPRFSGRQFPNYSSELNVNALELEDSALYLCASSSGDRGGYTFGSGTRLTVV.

V is TRBV12-3 or TRBV12-4 and J is TRBJ2-3; D gene ambiguous. The V end was cut by 1 base, the J end by 6 bases, with 5 bases between. This CDR3 comprises 12 residues. DNA for the CDR3: TGTGCCAGCAGTTTAGTTGTGGATACGCAGTATTTT. This codes for CASSLVVDTQYF.

This clone was counted once. The rearrangement links TRBV29-1 to TRBJ2-7; 7 bases are a match to TRBD1. After removal of 4 bases from V and 2 bases from J, the junction contained 8 bases not matched to a gene. Germline V gene data show CDR1 as SQVTM and CDR2 as ANQGSEA. This CDR3 has 14 residues. The CDR3 sequence is CSVVYRGKTYEQYF. The CDR3 DNA follows: TGCAGCGTTGTGTACAGGGGAAAAACCTACGAGCAGTACTTC.

This clone occurred a few times. Other DNA sequences in this sample translate to the same CDR3. The gene calls are TRBV15 and TRBJ2-7; a weak D match, TRBD1 (5 bases). V shed 1 base and J shed 0 bases, with 7 bases lying between them. This CDR3 is built from 14 residues. Germline lookup yields CDR1 LNHNV and CDR2 YYDKDF (reference sequence). The CDR3 coding sequence is TGTGCCACCAGCAGAGTAGGGGACTCCTACGAGCAGTACTTC. Amino acid sequence: CATSRVGDSYEQYF.

The chain links TRBV5-1 to TRBJ1-2; 7 bases line up with TRBD1. CDR1 and CDR2 from the germline V gene are SGHRS and YFSETQ. The CDR3 covers 15 residues. J was trimmed by 0 bases and V by 4 bases; bases with no gene match: 6. The CDR3 loop reads CASSPGTEPNYGYTF. The CDR3 DNA reads TGCGCCAGCAGCCCTGGGACAGAACCTAACTATGGCTACACCTTC. Together with reference TRBV5-1 and TRBJ1-2, the CDR3 gives the full variable domain: KAGVTQTPRYLIKTRGQQVTLSCSPISGHRSVSWYQQTPGQGLQFLFEYFSETQRNKGNFPGRFSGRQFSNSRSEMNVSTLELGDSALYLCASSPGTEPNYGYTFGSGTRLTVV.

As DNA, the CDR3 is TGTGCCAGCAGCGCCACGGGGGGGGACACTGAAGCTTTCTTT. Translation gives CASSATGGDTEAFF. This sequence joins TRBV2 and TRBJ1-1, with D maybe TRBD1 (5 bases). The CDR3 loop spans 14 amino acids. V was clipped by 6 bases and J by 3 bases, with 14 bases between them. Germline V CDR1 and CDR2: SNHLY, FYNNEI.

This sequence joins TRBV6-5 and TRBJ1-2; no reliable D call. CDR3 length: 15 residues. The V end was cut by 5 bases, the J end by 0 bases, with 13 bases between. Germline V gene sequence: CDR1 MNHEY, CDR2 SVGAGI. DNA of the CDR3: TGTGCCAGCAGTCTGGGCCGGGTTGCTAACTATGGCTACACCTTC. This translates into CASSLGRVANYGYTF.

The V call is TRBV4-3, the J call TRBJ2-6; 7 nucleotides align to TRBD2. The trim removed 0 bases at V and 3 bases at J, leaving 2 bases unmatched. The CDR3 has 16 amino acids. CDR1 and CDR2 from the germline V gene are LGHNA and YSLEER. CDR3: CASSQEAGFGANVLTF. The CDR3 nucleotides are TGCGCCAGCAGCCAAGAAGCGGGGTTTGGGGCCAACGTCCTGACTTTC.

This chain joins TRBV2 and TRBJ1-5, with a tentative D call TRBD1 (5 bases). CDR1 and CDR2 (germline): SNHLY, FYNNEI. The CDR3 loop spans 17 amino acids. Trimming removed 6 bases at V and 4 bases at J, with 22 bases between. CDR3 loop: CASRLGLGVGGNQPQHF. CDR3 bases: TGTGCCAGCAGACTGGGACTGGGGGTGGGGGGTAATCAGCCCCAGCATTTT.

The chain recombines TRBV27 with TRBJ1-1, with 10 bases fitting TRBD1. The germline CDR1 and CDR2 sequences are MNHEY and SMNVEV (reference sequence). V shed 4 bases and J 4 bases; nucleotides not matched to a gene: 0. The CDR3 sequence is 13 residues long. In DNA, the CDR3 is TGTGCCAGCAGTTGGACAGGGGGCACTGAAGCTTTCTTT. Its protein product is CASSWTGGTEAFF.

The CDR3 nucleotides are TGTGCCAGCAGTGAAGAGTTAGGGTGGAATCAGCCCCAGCATTTT. Protein product: CASSEELGWNQPQHF. The gene calls are TRBV2 and TRBJ1-5; no definite D call. Germline V CDR1 and CDR2: SNHLY, FYNNEI. V gave up 1 base and J gave up 4 bases, with 11 bases separating them. The CDR3 contains 15 residues. Drawing the rest from reference TRBV2 and TRBJ1-5, the complete variable domain is EPEVTQTPSHQVTQMGQEVILRCVPISNHLYFYWYRQILGQKVEFLVSFYNNEISEKSEIFDDQFSVERPDGSNFTLKIRSTKLEDSAMYFCASSEELGWNQPQHFGDGTRLSIL.

The V and J genes are TRBV27 and TRBJ1-3; maybe TRBD1 (5 bases). The CDR3 totals 13 residues. The germline V and J ends were trimmed by 8 bases and 5 bases, with 13 bases remaining between them. Germline V gene data show CDR1 as MNHEY and CDR2 as SMNVEV (reference sequence). CDR3 sequence: CASWGVERNTIYF. In DNA form, the CDR3 reads TGTGCCAGCTGGGGGGTAGAGCGAAACACCATATATTTT.

V is TRBV6-5 and J is TRBJ2-7; the D is unclear. This CDR3 comprises 11 residues. Looked up from germline, CDR1 is MNHEY and CDR2 is SVGAGI. Trimming left V 7 bases short and J 5 bases short, with 9 bases between. The DNA for the CDR3 is TGTGCCAGCACCCGATTAAACGAGCAGTACTTC. This translates into CASTRLNEQYF.

V and J are TRBV5-1 and TRBJ1-2, with TRBD1 as a possible D gene (6 bases). V lost 0 bases and J lost 7, with 13 bases in between. CDR3 size: 14 residues. Germline V gives CDR1 SGHRS, CDR2 YFSETQ. The CDR3 loop reads CASSLDPQGGGYTF. In DNA, the CDR3 is TGCGCCAGCAGCTTGGACCCACAGGGTGGTGGCTACACCTTC.

In this sample, this clone turned up once. The V and J genes are TRBV27 and TRBJ1-2; D might be TRBD1 (5 bases). The CDR3 is made up of 13 amino acids. Per the germline V gene, CDR1 is MNHEY and CDR2 is SMNVEV (reference sequence). V was clipped by 6 bases and J by 2 bases, with 10 bases between them. CDR3 DNA sequence: TGTGCCAGCAGGGAGACAGCAAACTATGGCTACACCTTC. Protein product: CASRETANYGYTF.